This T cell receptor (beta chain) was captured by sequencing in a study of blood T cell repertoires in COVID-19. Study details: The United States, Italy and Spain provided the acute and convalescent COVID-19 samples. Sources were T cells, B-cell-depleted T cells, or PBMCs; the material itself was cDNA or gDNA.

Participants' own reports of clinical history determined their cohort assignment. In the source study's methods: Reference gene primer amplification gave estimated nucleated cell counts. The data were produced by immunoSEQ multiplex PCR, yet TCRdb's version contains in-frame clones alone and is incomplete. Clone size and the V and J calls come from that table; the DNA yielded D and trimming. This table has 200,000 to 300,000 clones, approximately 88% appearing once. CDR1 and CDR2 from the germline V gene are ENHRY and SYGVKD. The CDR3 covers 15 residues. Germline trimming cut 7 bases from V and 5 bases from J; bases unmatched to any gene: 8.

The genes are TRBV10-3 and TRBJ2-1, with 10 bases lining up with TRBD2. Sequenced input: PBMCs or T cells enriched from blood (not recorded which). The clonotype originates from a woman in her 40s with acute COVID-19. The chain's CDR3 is CAITEAGGPHNEQFF. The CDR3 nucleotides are TGTGCCATCACCGAAGCGGGGGGGCCCCACAATGAGCAGTTCTTC.